Below are 25 T cell receptor beta chains sequenced from a single sample in a study of T cell repertoires in cytomegalovirus infection. TCRdb independently ran MiXCR on the reads; one entry per CDR3 protein. The table has 200,000 to 250,000 distinct CDR3 sequences, about 39% seen once. What these receptors recognize is not known. This material consisted of CD8+ T cells from cultured PBMCs, taken from culture after CMV antigen stimulation. The receptors shown here come from a human donor in good health (CMV status not recorded). Some clones in this sample may be carry-over from other donors' samples.

The CDR3 loop reads CSVVWTGTYEQYF. CDR3 nucleotides: TGCAGCGTTGTGTGGACAGGGACCTACGAGCAGTACTTC. The chain combines TRBV29-1 with TRBJ2-7, with TRBD1 matching over 8 bases. Germline values: CDR1 SQVTM, CDR2 ANQGSEA. V was pared by 4 bases and J by 2 bases, with 4 bases of the junction left unmatched. This CDR3 contains 13 residues.

DNA for the CDR3: TGTGCCAGCAGTGGAGAGTGGGCCGGGCGGAATAATGAAAAACTGTTTTTT. Its protein product is CASSGEWAGRNNEKLFF. The rearrangement links TRBV2 to TRBJ1-4; D is unresolved. CDR1 and CDR2 from the germline V gene are SNHLY and FYNNEI. This CDR3 has 17 amino acids. The V end lost 4 bases, the J end lost 4 bases, and 19 bases lay between the germline ends.

A few counts support this clonotype. The chain combines TRBV7-6 with TRBJ1-1, with TRBD1 matching over 12 bases. There are 19 residues in the CDR3. Trimming removed 5 bases from V and 1 base from J; junction bases left unmatched: 14. Germline V gene lookup returns CDR1 SGHVS and CDR2 FNYEAQ. CDR3 protein: CASSPQYVGQGASNTEAFF. CDR3 sequence (DNA): TGTGCCAGCAGCCCCCAATATGTGGGACAGGGGGCCTCGAACACTGAAGCTTTCTTT.

The V gene is TRBV6-1, the J gene TRBJ1-1; D gene unclear. The V and J ends lost 3 bases and 0 bases respectively, with 11 bases between them. The germline gives CDR1 MNHNS, CDR2 SASEGT. CDR3 length equals 15 residues. CDR3 residues: CASSDPGLVNTEAFF. The CDR3 nucleotides are TGTGCCAGCAGTGACCCGGGTCTCGTGAACACTGAAGCTTTCTTT.

This chain links TRBV7-6 with TRBJ2-6, with D tentatively TRBD1 or TRBD2 (5 bases each). This CDR3 is 19 amino acids long. V was trimmed by 2 bases and J by 1 base, leaving 18 bases between them. Germline CDR1 is SGHVS and CDR2 is FNYEAQ. In DNA, the CDR3 is TGTGCCAGCAGCTTACGCTCGGGACCTTCCTCTTCTGGGGCCAACGTCCTGACTTTC. Protein sequence: CASSLRSGPSSSGANVLTF.

This clonotype turned up a few times. This chain's CDR3 is CASSEGRQGWEKLFF. For the CDR3, the DNA is TGTGCCAGCAGTGAAGGGAGACAGGGATGGGAAAAACTGTTTTTT. The chain has TRBV6-1 and TRBJ1-4, with 7 bases identical to TRBD1. CDR1 MNHNS and CDR2 SASEGT come from the germline V gene. CDR3 size: 15 residues. The V gene end was trimmed by 1 base and the J gene end by 8 bases; junction bases not matched to a gene: 7.

The CDR3 sequence is CASRPRMTDGYTF. CDR3 nucleotides: TGTGCCAGCAGACCACGGATGACCGATGGCTACACCTTC. The chain recombines TRBV27 with TRBJ1-2; D is ambiguous. Trimming stripped 6 bases from V and 6 bases from J, with 14 bases between. In germline, CDR1 is MNHEY, CDR2 SMNVEV (reference sequence). The CDR3 consists of 13 residues.

The chain has TRBV29-1 and TRBJ1-2; weak D call: TRBD1 (6 bases). Trimming pared 3 bases from V and 0 bases from J, leaving 8 bases between. The V gene's germline CDR1 is SQVTM and CDR2 ANQGSEA. The CDR3 covers 13 residues. This CDR3 is CSVDGGPNYGYTF. CDR3 coding DNA: TGCAGCGTTGACGGGGGCCCTAACTATGGCTACACCTTC.

The rearrangement links TRBV6-1 to TRBJ1-2; the D is unclear. The CDR3 length is 16 residues. CDR1 is MNHNS and CDR2 is SASEGT in the germline V gene. The V end was cut by 6 bases, the J end by 5 bases, with 22 bases between. The CDR3 DNA sequence: TGTGCCAGCAGCCCTCTACAGATTAGTTTGGATTATGGCTACACCTTC. Protein sequence: CASSPLQISLDYGYTF.

The chain carries TRBV16 and TRBJ1-1; 10 bases fit TRBD1. V gave up 0 bases and J gave up 5 bases; unmatched junction bases: 3. The germline CDR1 and CDR2 sequences are KGHSY and FQNENV. CDR3 length: 15 amino acids. This chain's CDR3 is CASSQSGTGDTEAFF. The DNA of the CDR3 is TGTGCCAGCAGCCAATCCGGGACAGGGGATACTGAAGCTTTCTTT.

This clonotype was counted many times. V gene TRBV4-2 combines with J gene TRBJ1-1, with TRBD1 matching over 9 bases. Germline V CDR1 and CDR2: LGHNA, YNFKEQ. The CDR3 has 16 amino acids. V dropped 1 base and J dropped 6; count of bases not matched to a gene: 9. The CDR3 DNA reads TGTGCCAGCAGCCAAGGGGGGACAGGGAGAGAACCTGAAGCTTTCTTT. This codes for CASSQGGTGREPEAFF.

This chain joins TRBV7-6 and TRBJ1-2; no clear D gene. The CDR3 is made up of 15 amino acids. The germline V gene has CDR1 SGHVS and CDR2 FNYEAQ. V was clipped by 6 bases and J by 3 bases, with 17 bases between them. The CDR3 coding sequence is TGTGCCAGCAGTTCAGTCCCAGGACTCCACTATGGCTACACCTTC. It translates to CASSSVPGLHYGYTF.

V is TRBV27 and J is TRBJ2-2, with D unclear. The CDR3 contains 14 residues. The germline V and J ends were trimmed by 4 bases and 1 base, with 7 bases remaining between them. The V gene's germline CDR1 is MNHEY and CDR2 SMNVEV (reference sequence). In DNA form, the CDR3 reads TGTGCCAGCAGTTACGGAGAGAACACCGGGGAGCTGTTTTTT. Amino acids: CASSYGENTGELFF.

The rearrangement joins TRBV5-1 to TRBJ2-6; D uncertain. Trimming took off 0 bases at V and 9 bases at J, with 7 bases between the two ends. This CDR3 contains 13 residues. Germline V gene data show CDR1 as SGHRS and CDR2 as YFSETQ. The CDR3 region is CASSLGWDNVLTF. The DNA for the CDR3 is TGCGCCAGCAGCTTGGGCTGGGACAACGTCCTGACTTTC.

The V gene is TRBV10-3, the J gene TRBJ2-2; 8 bases match TRBD2. The germline V gene encodes CDR1 ENHRY and CDR2 SYGVKD. V lost 0 bases and J lost 5; bases outside the gene matches: 5. This CDR3 comprises 16 residues. CDR3 sequence (DNA): TGTGCCATCAGTGAGTCGTATTTAGCGGGGACCGGGGAGCTGTTTTTT. Its protein product is CAISESYLAGTGELFF.

The chain has TRBV3-1 and TRBJ2-7, with 12 nucleotides matching TRBD2. The CDR3 contains 15 residues. Germline V gives CDR1 LGHDT, CDR2 YNNKEL (reference sequence). V lost 1 base to trimming and J lost 6 bases; unmatched junction nucleotides: 4. The DNA for the CDR3 is TGTGCCAGCAGCCAAGTGACTAGCGGGAGTCTCGAGCAGTACTTC. Translating it yields CASSQVTSGSLEQYF.

V gene TRBV7-2 combines with J gene TRBJ1-3, with a possible D match to TRBD1 (6 bases). The V gene's germline CDR1 is SGHTA and CDR2 FQGNSA. V was trimmed by 3 bases and J by 0 bases, leaving 18 bases between them. This CDR3 contains 18 residues. In DNA, the CDR3 is TGTGCCAGCAGCTTGCAAGGACAGTTTTTCTTCTCTGGAAACACCATATATTTT. This sequence encodes CASSLQGQFFFSGNTIYF.

The chain couples TRBV10-3 to TRBJ1-3, with D uncertain. The V gene's germline CDR1 is ENHRY and CDR2 SYGVKD. Trimming took 3 bases from V and 2 from J, leaving 14 bases between them. The CDR3 consists of 16 residues. Written as DNA, the CDR3 is TGTGCCATCAGTGAAACGAGCCGGATTCCTGGAAACACCATATATTTT. It encodes CAISETSRIPGNTIYF.

The chain joins TRBV7-3 to TRBJ2-3; TRBD1 aligns across 7 bases. V lost 5 bases to trimming and J lost 3 bases; unmatched junction nucleotides: 8. The length of the CDR3 is 15 residues. Looked up from germline, CDR1 is SGHTA and CDR2 is FQGTGA. Written as DNA, the CDR3 is TGTGCCAGCAGCGCGACAGGGTCAAGGACAGATACGCAGTATTTT. Protein sequence: CASSATGSRTDTQYF.

The chain couples TRBV9 to TRBJ1-2; TRBD1 might be the D (6 bases). This CDR3 spans 15 amino acids. Germline V gene data show CDR1 as SGDLS and CDR2 as YYNGEE. V lost 2 bases and J lost 3, with 14 bases in between. The CDR3 nucleotides read TGTGCCAGCAGCGTCCGGACAGAGCCAGACTATGGCTACACCTTC. Protein: CASSVRTEPDYGYTF.

This chain uses TRBV7-2 with TRBJ2-1; D is undetermined. This CDR3 region has 13 residues. Germline V gives CDR1 SGHTA, CDR2 FQGNSA. V dropped 3 bases and J dropped 10 bases, with 13 bases sitting between them. The DNA for the CDR3 is TGTGCCAGCAGCTTCGCACGGGTAGGGGAGCAGTTCTTC. Its translation: CASSFARVGEQFF.

This sequence joins TRBV7-8 and TRBJ2-5; TRBD2 aligns across 13 bases. From germline, CDR1 is SGHVS and CDR2 FQNEAQ. The CDR3 consists of 16 residues. V trimming: 6 bases; J trimming: 1 base; junction bases outside the gene matches: 5. For the CDR3, the DNA is TGTGCCAGCAGGTCTACTAGCGGGAGGGTCCAAGAGACCCAGTACTTC. Amino acids: CASRSTSGRVQETQYF.

The chain couples TRBV29-1 to TRBJ1-1; 7 positions match TRBD1. Per the germline V gene, CDR1 is SQVTM and CDR2 is ANQGSEA. Losses at the gene ends were 1 base for V and 5 bases for J; bases not matched to a gene: 10. The CDR3 has 15 residues. As DNA, the CDR3 is TGCAGCGTTGAAGTGGGGAGGGGGCGGAGGACTGAAGCTTTCTTT. It codes for CSVEVGRGRRTEAFF.

This clonotype occurred a few times. Here the CDR3 DNA reads TGTGCCAGCAGCCTCTACTACAATGAGCAGTTCTTC. Translating it yields CASSLYYNEQFF. J is TRBJ2-1 and V is TRBV7-9; no firm D call. Trimming stripped 5 bases from V and 3 bases from J, with 5 bases between. Per the germline V gene, CDR1 is SEHNR and CDR2 is FQNEAQ (reference sequence). This CDR3 comprises 12 residues.

Worth noting for this clonotype: Likely a read error: the CDR3 ends without its conserved phenylalanine or tryptophan. The chain links TRBV6-1 to TRBJ2-7; 7 bases are shared with TRBD1. The CDR3 loop spans 16 amino acids. Germline values: CDR1 MNHNS, CDR2 SASEGT. The CDR3 loop reads CASSYAVGQRSYDQYY. CDR3 sequence (DNA): TGTGCCAGCAGTTACGCCGTGGGACAGAGGTCCTACGATCAGTACTAC.